These T cell receptor beta chains were read from a single sample in a study of T cell responses to AZD1222 COVID-19 vaccine. Only in-frame clones appear in the TCRdb table, and some are missing; sequencing was by immunoSEQ multiplex PCR. Among about 140,000 clones listed, approximately 90% were seen once. The sample consisted of peripheral blood, taken on day 0 of AZD1222 vaccination. Source of these receptors: an adult in good health. CDR3s include the opening cysteine and the closing phenylalanine or tryptophan. A D gene is named only where the DNA matches it firmly. Where a row states a size, it is once, few, many or the class of an expanded clone; other rows omit it.

clone size	D gene	V gene	J gene	CDR3 DNA	CDR3 protein
NA	NA	TRBV28	TRBJ2-4	TGTGCCAGCAGCCGCATTATGGGATTCCGGGCCAAAAACATTCAGTACTTC	CASSRIMGFRAKNIQYF
NA	NA	TRBV14	TRBJ2-1	TGTGCCAGCAGCCAAGTAGTCGCGAGGAGTAGAGGGATATGGGATGAGCAGTTCTTC	CASSQVVARSRGIWDEQFF
NA	NA	TRBV23-1	TRBJ1-1	TGCGCCAGCAGTCTCCACCCCGGGACGAACACTGAAGCTTTCTTT	CASSLHPGTNTEAFF
NA	NA	TRBV7-9	TRBJ1-6	TGTGCCAGCAGCTTAGGGGACCGGGAGGGGGCCCTCCACTTT	CASSLGDREGALHF
once	NA	TRBV11-3	TRBJ2-1	TGTGCCAGCAGCTTGGCTGGGAATGAGCAGTTCTTC	CASSLAGNEQFF
NA	NA	TRBV28	TRBJ2-3	TGTGCCAGCCAGGGGATAGATACGCAGTATTTT	CASQGIDTQYF
NA	NA	TRBV19	TRBJ1-2	TGTGCCAGTAGTATCCTAGACAACTATGGCTACACCTTC	CASSILDNYGYTF
NA	NA	TRBV3-1/TRBV3-2	TRBJ1-5	TGTGCCAGCAGCCCGGCGGGGATAGGATCCCAAACCGATCAAAATAGCAATCAGCCCCAGCATTTT	CASSPAGIGSQTDQNSNQPQHF
NA	TRBD1	TRBV18	TRBJ2-4	TGTGCCAGCTCACCGGACAGGGGAAAAAACATTCAGTACTTC	CASSPDRGKNIQYF
NA	NA	TRBV7-2	TRBJ2-2	TGTGCCAGCAGCTCCCGGAGACTCCAGAACACCGGGGAGCTGTTTTTT	CASSSRRLQNTGELFF
NA	TRBD1	TRBV5-1	TRBJ1-2	TGCGCCAGCAGCTTGTGGCAGGGGGGGCATGGCTACACCTTC	CASSLWQGGHGYTF
NA	NA	TRBV5-1	TRBJ2-1	TGCGCCAGCAGCGCTACCGGCAGGGGTCCTAAATTTGCGCAGTTCTTC	CASSATGRGPKFAQFF
few	TRBD1	TRBV30	TRBJ2-7	TGTGCCTGGAGACCACAGGGGAGTCCCCACGAGCAGTACTTC	CAWRPQGSPHEQYF
NA	NA	TRBV5-8	TRBJ1-5	TGTGCCAGCACCCCGGGCTCCGGGACAACCCGTTATAGCAATCAGCCCCAGCATTTT	CASTPGSGTTRYSNQPQHF
NA	NA	TRBV9	TRBJ2-1	TGTGCCAGCAGCGTAGGTCGGCGCGAGCTCTACAATGAGCAGTTCTTC	CASSVGRRELYNEQFF
NA	NA	TRBV4-2	TRBJ1-2	TGTGCCAGCAGCCAGCCAAGCTATGGCTACACCTTC	CASSQPSYGYTF